This TCR beta chain was obtained from a study of T-cell memory formation after mild COVID-19. About this clonotype itself: Its target is not known.

Researchers used 5'RACE with constant-segment primers to make TCR alpha and TCR beta cDNA libraries that carry sample barcodes and UMIs. One entry per CDR3 protein, called by TCRdb with MiXCR from the 5' RACE reads. The repertoire consists of more than 100,000 distinct CDR3 sequences, with about a sixth occurring once and the leading ten covering 4.5% to 5.5%. Study observations and caveats: A subset of responding clones appeared in pre-infection memory, suggesting cross-reactive memory joined. Later expanders leaned toward CD4+, whereas clones contracting from day 15 to 85 were balanced CD4/CD8.

CDR1 KGHSH and CDR2 LQKENI come from the germline V gene. CDR3 length equals 16 residues. Trimming took 1 base from V and 3 from J, leaving 13 bases between them. Sequencing used PBMCs or a T cell subset sorted from them (not recorded which). This chain joins TRBV18 and TRBJ1-5; D is undetermined. This receptor was identified in a man aged 18 to 29 who had mild COVID-19 (a few samples of this study predate the infection). Cell type and time point are not known. In nucleotides, the CDR3 is TGTGCCAGCTCACCACTACCCGGGTCCCACAATCAGCCCCAGCATTTT. This translates into CASSPLPGSHNQPQHF.